Below are 13 T cell receptor beta chains sequenced from a single sample in a study of blood T cell repertoires in COVID-19. Assay used: immunoSEQ multiplex PCR; TCRdb lists only in-frame clones, some missing. The sample includes about 16,000 clones, roughly 82% of them seen just once. Sequences were obtained from peripheral blood. The source of these receptors is an elderly man with active COVID-19.

The rearrangement links TRBV3-1 (or the pseudogene TRBV3-2) to TRBJ2-4; no reliable D call. This CDR3 contains 15 residues. The V end was cut by 0 bases, the J end by 2 bases, with 8 bases between. Germline-derived CDR1 and CDR2 are LGHDT and YNNKEL (reference sequence). This chain's CDR3 is CASSQDPLSKNIQYF. CDR3 DNA sequence: TGTGCCAGCAGCCAAGACCCACTATCCAAAAACATTCAGTACTTC.

V gene TRBV4-3 combines with J gene TRBJ2-2, with D possibly TRBD2 on 5 matching bases. Germline loops: CDR1 LGHNA, CDR2 YSLEER. CDR3 size: 14 residues. Trimming removed 5 bases from V and 1 base from J, with 8 bases in between. This chain's CDR3 is CASSAAGNTGELFF. The CDR3 DNA reads TGCGCCAGCAGCGCCGCGGGGAACACCGGGGAGCTGTTTTTT.

The chain links TRBV4-3 to TRBJ1-4; possibly TRBD1 for D (5 bases). In germline, CDR1 is LGHNA, CDR2 YSLEER. The CDR3 spans 15 residues. V was trimmed by 4 bases and J by 8 bases, leaving 17 bases between them. The CDR3 DNA follows: TGCGCCAGCAGCCCCGTCGGGGGAGGTGGGGAAAAACTGTTTTTT. Protein: CASSPVGGGGEKLFF.

The genes are TRBV7-9 and TRBJ2-3; 9 positions match TRBD2. Germline V gives CDR1 SEHNR, CDR2 FQNEAQ (reference sequence). The CDR3 extends over 16 amino acids. With V trimmed by 2 bases and J by 5 bases, 8 bases remained unmatched. This CDR3 is CASSLSLAGPQDTQYF. CDR3 nucleotides: TGTGCCAGCAGCTTATCTCTAGCGGGGCCACAAGATACGCAGTATTTT.

J is TRBJ1-2 and V is TRBV7-8; D is uncertain. There are 13 residues in the CDR3. Germline V gives CDR1 SGHVS, CDR2 FQNEAQ. V lost 2 bases and J lost 1, with 5 bases in between. Here the CDR3 DNA reads TGTGCCAGCAGCTTATCAGTTAACTATGGCTACACCTTC. Translation: CASSLSVNYGYTF.

The DNA of the CDR3 is TGTGCCAGCAGTCTCCCTGGAGAGTGGAGGACTGAAGCTTTCTTT. It yields the protein CASSLPGEWRTEAFF. This chain uses TRBV28 with TRBJ1-1, with D hard to call. From germline, CDR1 is MDHEN and CDR2 SYDVKM. CDR3 length: 15 amino acids. V was trimmed by 5 bases and J by 5 bases, leaving 18 bases between them.

The rearrangement uses TRBV28 and TRBJ2-7, with 10 nucleotides matching TRBD1. Germline CDR1 reads MDHEN; CDR2 reads SYDVKM. This CDR3 comprises 15 residues. V gave up 9 bases and J gave up 1 base; unmatched junction bases: 9. CDR3: CASRGPGQGSYEQYF. CDR3 bases: TGTGCCAGTAGAGGACCGGGACAGGGGTCCTACGAGCAGTACTTC.

This clone appeared a few times. The V call is TRBV27, the J call TRBJ2-1, with D perhaps TRBD1 (6 bases). This CDR3 is 17 amino acids long. V was clipped by 2 bases and J by 2 bases, with 16 bases between them. Per germline, CDR1 MNHEY and CDR2 SMNVEV (reference sequence). The CDR3 nucleotides read TGTGCCAGCAGTTTAAAACTAGGGGGTCTAGCCTACAATGAGCAGTTCTTC. This sequence encodes CASSLKLGGLAYNEQFF.

This rearrangement joins TRBV3-1 (or the pseudogene TRBV3-2) to TRBJ2-5; possible D gene TRBD2, 6 bases. CDR1 and CDR2 (germline): LGHDT, YNNKEL (reference sequence). The CDR3 runs to 14 residues. V lost 6 bases and J 2 bases, leaving 13 bases between the germline ends. The chain's CDR3 is CASRRLVYQETQYF. The CDR3 DNA sequence: TGTGCCAGCAGACGACTAGTCTATCAAGAGACCCAGTACTTC.

The chain carries TRBV6-6 and TRBJ2-2, with 14 positions matching TRBD2. Per the germline V gene, CDR1 is MNHNY and CDR2 is SVGAGI (reference sequence). The J segment lost 9 bases and the V segment lost 9 bases, leaving 6 bases of the junction unmatched. The CDR3 has 14 residues. The CDR3 region has the DNA TGTGCCAGTTCGGGGACTAGCGGGAGTAGGGAGCTGTTTTTT. Translated: CASSGTSGSRELFF.

The chain is built from TRBV4-2 and TRBJ1-1; no firm D call. Germline lookup yields CDR1 LGHNA and CDR2 YNFKEQ. The CDR3 consists of 12 residues. With 3 bases removed from V and 1 base from J, the gap between germline ends came to 3 bases. The CDR3 sequence is CASSHQNTEAFF. The CDR3 nucleotides read TGTGCCAGCAGCCACCAGAACACTGAAGCTTTCTTT.

The chain links TRBV10-2 to TRBJ2-7, with 11 bases that match TRBD1. The CDR3 totals 14 residues. Germline values: CDR1 WSHSY, CDR2 SAAADI. The ends lost 5 bases at V and 6 bases at J; junction bases unmatched: 6. The CDR3 loop is CASSTTGTGGEQYF. Written as DNA, the CDR3 is TGCGCCAGCAGTACCACCGGGACAGGGGGCGAGCAGTACTTC.

This rearrangement joins TRBV13 to TRBJ1-5; 7 bases agree with TRBD1. Per the germline V gene, CDR1 is PRHDT and CDR2 is FYEKMQ (reference sequence). The V gene end was trimmed by 5 bases and the J gene end by 4 bases; junction bases not matched to a gene: 14. The CDR3 covers 17 residues. This CDR3 reads CASSPRDSAVKNQPQHF. The CDR3 region has the DNA TGTGCCAGCAGCCCCCGGGACAGCGCCGTAAAAAATCAGCCCCAGCATTTT.